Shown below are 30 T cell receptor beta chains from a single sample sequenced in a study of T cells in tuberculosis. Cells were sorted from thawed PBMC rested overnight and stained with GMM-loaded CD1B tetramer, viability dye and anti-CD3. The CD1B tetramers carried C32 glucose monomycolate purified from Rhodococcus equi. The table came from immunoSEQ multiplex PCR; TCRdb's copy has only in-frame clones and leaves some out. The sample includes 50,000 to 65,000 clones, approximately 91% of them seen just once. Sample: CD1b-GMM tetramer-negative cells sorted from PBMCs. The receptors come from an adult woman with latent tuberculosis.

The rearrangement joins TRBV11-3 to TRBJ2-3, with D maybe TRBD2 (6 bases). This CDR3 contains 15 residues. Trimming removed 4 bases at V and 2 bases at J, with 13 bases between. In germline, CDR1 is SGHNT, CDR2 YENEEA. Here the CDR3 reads CASSWARGSTDTQYF. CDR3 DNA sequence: TGTGCCAGCAGCTGGGCACGGGGGTCCACAGATACGCAGTATTTT.

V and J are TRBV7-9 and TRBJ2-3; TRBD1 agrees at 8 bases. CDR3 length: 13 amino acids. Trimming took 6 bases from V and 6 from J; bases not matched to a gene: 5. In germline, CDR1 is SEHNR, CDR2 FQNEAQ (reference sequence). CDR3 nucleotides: TGTGCCAGCAGGCGCAGGGGGCCCGATACGCAGTATTTT. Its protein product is CASRRRGPDTQYF.

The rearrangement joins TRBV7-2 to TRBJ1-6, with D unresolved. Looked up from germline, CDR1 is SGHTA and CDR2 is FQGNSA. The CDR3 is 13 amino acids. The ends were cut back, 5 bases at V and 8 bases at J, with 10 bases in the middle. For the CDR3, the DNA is TGTGCCAGCAGCCTTCGACTTGATTCACCCCTCCACTTT. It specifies CASSLRLDSPLHF.

The CDR3 protein is CSAVASPTDTQYF. The CDR3 bases are TGCAGCGCCGTAGCGTCCCCCACAGATACGCAGTATTTT. The chain is built from TRBV29-1 and TRBJ2-3, with D perhaps TRBD2 (5 bases). The CDR3 length is 13 residues. In germline, CDR1 is SQVTM, CDR2 ANQGSEA. V was trimmed by 7 bases and J by 2 bases, leaving 13 bases between them.

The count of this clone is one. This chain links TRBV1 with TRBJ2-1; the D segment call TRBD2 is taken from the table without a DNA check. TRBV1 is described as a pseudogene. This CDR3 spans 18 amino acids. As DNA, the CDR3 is TGCACCAGCAGCCGACTAGCGGGAGTCCCCACCTCCTACAATGAGCAGTTCTTC. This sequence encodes CTSSRLAGVPTSYNEQFF.

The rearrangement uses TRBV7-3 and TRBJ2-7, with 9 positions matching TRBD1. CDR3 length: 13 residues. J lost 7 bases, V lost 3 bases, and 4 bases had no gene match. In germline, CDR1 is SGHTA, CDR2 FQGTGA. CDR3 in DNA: TGTGCCAGCAGCTTGAACAGGGGGCGGGAGCAGTACTTC. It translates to CASSLNRGREQYF. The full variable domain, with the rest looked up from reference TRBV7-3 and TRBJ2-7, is GAGVSQTPSNKVTEKGKYVELRCDPISGHTALYWYRQSLGQGPEFLIYFQGTGAADDSGLPNDRFFAVRPEGSVSTLKIQRTERGDSAVYLCASSLNRGREQYFGPGTRLTVT.

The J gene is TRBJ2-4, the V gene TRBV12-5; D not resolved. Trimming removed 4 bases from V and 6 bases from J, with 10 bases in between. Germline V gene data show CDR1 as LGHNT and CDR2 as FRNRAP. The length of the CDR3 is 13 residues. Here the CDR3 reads CASGSSPGNIQYF. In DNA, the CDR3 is TGTGCTAGTGGTTCCTCCCCCGGAAACATTCAGTACTTC. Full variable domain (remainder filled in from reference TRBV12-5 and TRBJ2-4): DARVTQTPRHKVTEMGQEVTMRCQPILGHNTVFWYRQTMMQGLELLAYFRNRAPLDDSGMPKDRFSAEMPDATLATLKIQPSEPRDSAVYFCASGSSPGNIQYFGAGTRLSVL.

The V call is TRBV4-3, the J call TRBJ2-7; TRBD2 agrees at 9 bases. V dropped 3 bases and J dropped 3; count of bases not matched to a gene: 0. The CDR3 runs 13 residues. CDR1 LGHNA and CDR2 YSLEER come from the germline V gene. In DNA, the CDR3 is TGCGCCAGCAGCCATAGCGGGAGCTACGAGCAGTACTTC. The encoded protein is CASSHSGSYEQYF.

CDR3 protein: CAWSVKGRGGDKNIQYF. CDR3 DNA: TGTGCCTGGAGTGTAAAGGGGCGGGGGGGGGACAAAAACATTCAGTACTTC. The chain carries TRBV30 and TRBJ2-4, with TRBD2 matching 9 bases. Germline CDR1 GTSNPN, CDR2 SVGIG (reference sequence). J was trimmed by 3 bases and V by 0 bases; bases with no gene match: 9. This CDR3 has 17 amino acids.

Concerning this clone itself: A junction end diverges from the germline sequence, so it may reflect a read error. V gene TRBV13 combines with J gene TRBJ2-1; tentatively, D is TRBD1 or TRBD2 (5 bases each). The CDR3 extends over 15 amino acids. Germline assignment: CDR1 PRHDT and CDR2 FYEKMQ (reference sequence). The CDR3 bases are TGTGCCAGCAGCGTAGGGGAGAGCTCCTACAATGAGCAGTTCTTC. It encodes CASSVGESSYNEQFF.

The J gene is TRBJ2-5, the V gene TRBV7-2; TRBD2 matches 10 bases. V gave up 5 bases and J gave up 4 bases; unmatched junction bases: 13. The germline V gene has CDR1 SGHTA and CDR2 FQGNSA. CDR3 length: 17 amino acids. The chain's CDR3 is CASSPRAASGSRETQYF. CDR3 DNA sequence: TGTGCCAGCAGCCCCCGGGCGGCTAGCGGGAGTCGAGAGACCCAGTACTTC.

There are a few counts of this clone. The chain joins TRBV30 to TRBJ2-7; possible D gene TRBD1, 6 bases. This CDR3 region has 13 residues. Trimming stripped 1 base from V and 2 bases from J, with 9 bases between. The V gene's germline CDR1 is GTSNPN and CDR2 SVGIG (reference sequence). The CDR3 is CAWSEDSTYEQYF. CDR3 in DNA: TGTGCCTGGAGTGAGGACAGCACCTACGAGCAGTACTTC. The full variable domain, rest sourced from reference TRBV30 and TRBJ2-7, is SQTIHQWPATLVQPVGSPLSLECTVEGTSNPNLYWYRQAAGRGLQLLFYSVGIGQISSEVPQNLSASRPQDRQFILSSKKLLLSDSGFYLCAWSEDSTYEQYFGPGTRLTVT.

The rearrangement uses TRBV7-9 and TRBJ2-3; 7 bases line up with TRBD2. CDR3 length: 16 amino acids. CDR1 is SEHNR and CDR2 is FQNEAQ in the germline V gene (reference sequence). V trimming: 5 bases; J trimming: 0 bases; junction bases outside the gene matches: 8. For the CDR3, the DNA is TGTGCCAGCAGCCCCCCGAGACTAGCAAGCACAGATACGCAGTATTTT. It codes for CASSPPRLASTDTQYF.

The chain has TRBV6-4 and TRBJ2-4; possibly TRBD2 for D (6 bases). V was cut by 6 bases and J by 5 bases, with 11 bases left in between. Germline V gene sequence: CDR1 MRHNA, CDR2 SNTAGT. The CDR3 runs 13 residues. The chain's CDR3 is CASSRDSENIQYF. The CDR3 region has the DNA TGTGCCAGCAGCCGGGACTCAGAAAACATTCAGTACTTC.

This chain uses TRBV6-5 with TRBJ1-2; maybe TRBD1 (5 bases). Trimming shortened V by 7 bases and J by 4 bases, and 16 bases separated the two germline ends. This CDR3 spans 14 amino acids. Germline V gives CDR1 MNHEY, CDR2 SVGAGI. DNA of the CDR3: TGTGCCAGCACCAATAGGGGACTGATCTATGGCTACACCTTC. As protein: CASTNRGLIYGYTF.

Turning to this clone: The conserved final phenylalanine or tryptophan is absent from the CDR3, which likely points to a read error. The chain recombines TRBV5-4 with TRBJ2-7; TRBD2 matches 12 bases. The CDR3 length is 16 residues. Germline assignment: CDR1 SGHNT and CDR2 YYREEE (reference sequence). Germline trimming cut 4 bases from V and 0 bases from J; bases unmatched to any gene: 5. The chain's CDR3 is CASSTTSGGISYEQYL. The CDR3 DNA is TGTGCCAGCAGCACAACTAGCGGGGGGATCTCCTACGAGCAGTACCTC.

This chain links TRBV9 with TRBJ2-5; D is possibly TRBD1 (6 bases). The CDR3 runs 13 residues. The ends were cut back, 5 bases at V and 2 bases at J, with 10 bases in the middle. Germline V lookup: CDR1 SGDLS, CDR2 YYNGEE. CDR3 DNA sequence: TGTGCCAGCAGTGGGGGACATCAAGAGACCCAGTACTTC. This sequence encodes CASSGGHQETQYF.

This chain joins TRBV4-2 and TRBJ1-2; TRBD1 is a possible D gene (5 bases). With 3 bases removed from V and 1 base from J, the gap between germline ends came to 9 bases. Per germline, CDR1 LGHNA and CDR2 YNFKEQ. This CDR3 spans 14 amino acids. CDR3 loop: CASSQEGLNYGYTF. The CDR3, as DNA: TGTGCCAGCAGCCAGGAGGGACTTAACTATGGCTACACCTTC.

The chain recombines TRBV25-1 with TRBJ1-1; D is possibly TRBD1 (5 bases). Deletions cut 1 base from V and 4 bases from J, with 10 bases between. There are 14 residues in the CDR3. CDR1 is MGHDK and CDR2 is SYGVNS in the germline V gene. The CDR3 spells CASSEWGVGTEAFF. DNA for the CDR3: TGTGCCAGCAGTGAATGGGGGGTTGGCACTGAAGCTTTCTTT.

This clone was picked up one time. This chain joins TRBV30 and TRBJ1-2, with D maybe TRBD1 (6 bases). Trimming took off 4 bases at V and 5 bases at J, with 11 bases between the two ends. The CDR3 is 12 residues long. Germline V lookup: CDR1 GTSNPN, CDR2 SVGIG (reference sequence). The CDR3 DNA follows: TGTGCCTGGAAGACAGGCGTATATGGCTACACCTTC. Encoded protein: CAWKTGVYGYTF.

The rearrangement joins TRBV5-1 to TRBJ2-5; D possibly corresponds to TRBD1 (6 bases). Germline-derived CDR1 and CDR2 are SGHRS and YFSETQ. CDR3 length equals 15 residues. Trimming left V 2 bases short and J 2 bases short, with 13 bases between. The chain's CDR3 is CASSFKLGAQETQYF. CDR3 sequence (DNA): TGCGCCAGCAGCTTCAAACTGGGGGCACAAGAGACCCAGTACTTC.

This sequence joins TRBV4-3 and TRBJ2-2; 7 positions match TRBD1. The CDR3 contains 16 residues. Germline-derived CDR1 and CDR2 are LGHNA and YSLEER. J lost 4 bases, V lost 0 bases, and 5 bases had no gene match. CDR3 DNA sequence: TGCGCCAGCAGCCAAGATCCCGCAGGGGGCACCGGGGAGCTGTTTTTT. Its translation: CASSQDPAGGTGELFF.

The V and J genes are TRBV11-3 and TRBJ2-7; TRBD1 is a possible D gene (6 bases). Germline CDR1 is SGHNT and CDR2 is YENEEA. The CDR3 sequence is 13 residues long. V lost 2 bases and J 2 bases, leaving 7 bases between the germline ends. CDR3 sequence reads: CASSLRDTYEQYF. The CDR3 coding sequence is TGTGCCAGCAGCTTAAGGGACACCTACGAGCAGTACTTC.

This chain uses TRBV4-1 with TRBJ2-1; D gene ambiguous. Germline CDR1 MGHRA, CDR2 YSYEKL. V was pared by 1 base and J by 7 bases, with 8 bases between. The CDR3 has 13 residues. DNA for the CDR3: TGCGCCAGCAGCCAAGGTGACTCTAATGAGCAGTTCTTC. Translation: CASSQGDSNEQFF.

Written as DNA, the CDR3 is TGTGCCAGCAGCTTAAGGGAGGCTAATCCCTACGAGCAGTACTTC. Its protein product is CASSLREANPYEQYF. The V and J genes are TRBV6-5 and TRBJ2-7; D might be TRBD2 (6 bases). The V gene lost 6 bases and the J gene lost 2 bases, with 17 bases spanning the gap. Germline-derived CDR1 and CDR2 are MNHEY and SVGAGI. The CDR3 is made up of 15 amino acids.

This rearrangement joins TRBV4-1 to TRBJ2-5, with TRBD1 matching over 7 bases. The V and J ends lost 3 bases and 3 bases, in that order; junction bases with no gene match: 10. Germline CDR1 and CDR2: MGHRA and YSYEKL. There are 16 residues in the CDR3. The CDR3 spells CASSQDRSYTKETQYF. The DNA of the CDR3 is TGCGCCAGCAGCCAGGACAGGAGTTACACGAAAGAGACCCAGTACTTC.

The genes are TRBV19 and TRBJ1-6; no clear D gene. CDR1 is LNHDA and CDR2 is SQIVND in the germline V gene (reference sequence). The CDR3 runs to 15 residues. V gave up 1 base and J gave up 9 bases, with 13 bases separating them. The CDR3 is CASSIGRSLPSPLHF. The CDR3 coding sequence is TGTGCCAGTAGTATAGGACGGAGTTTGCCTTCACCCCTCCACTTT.

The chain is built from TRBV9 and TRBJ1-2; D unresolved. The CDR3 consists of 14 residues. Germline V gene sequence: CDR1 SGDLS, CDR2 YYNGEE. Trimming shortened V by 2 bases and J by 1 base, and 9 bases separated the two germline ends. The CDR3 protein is CASSVATDNYGYTF. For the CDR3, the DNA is TGTGCCAGCAGCGTCGCTACAGATAACTATGGCTACACCTTC. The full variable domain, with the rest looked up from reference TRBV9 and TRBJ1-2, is DSGVTQTPKHLITATGQRVTLRCSPRSGDLSVYWYQQSLDQGLQFLIQYYNGEERAKGNILERFSAQQFPDLHSELNLSSLELGDSALYFCASSVATDNYGYTFGSGTRLTVV.

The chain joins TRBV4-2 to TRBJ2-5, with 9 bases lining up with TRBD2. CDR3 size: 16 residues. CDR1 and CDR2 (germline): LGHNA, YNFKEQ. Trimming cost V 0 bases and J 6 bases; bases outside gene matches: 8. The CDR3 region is CASSQDTRGGPKTQYF. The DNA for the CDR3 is TGTGCCAGCAGCCAAGATACGCGGGGGGGCCCGAAGACCCAGTACTTC.

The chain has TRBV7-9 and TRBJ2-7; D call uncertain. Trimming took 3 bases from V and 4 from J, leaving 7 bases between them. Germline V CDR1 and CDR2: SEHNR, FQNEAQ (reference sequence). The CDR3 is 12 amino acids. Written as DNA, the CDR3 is TGTGCCAGCAGCTTTAACACATACGAGCAGTACTTC. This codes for CASSFNTYEQYF.